These T cell receptor beta chains were read from a single sample in a study of cytomegalovirus exposure and HLA in healthy donors. The assay was immunoSEQ multiplex PCR, and TCRdb's table has in-frame clones only and misses some. The table includes 35,000 or so clones, roughly 79% detected once. Input material: PBMCs. These receptors were collected from a middle-aged woman in good health and CMV-seronegative. Each CDR3 is given with its conserved first and last residue. A D gene is named only where the DNA matches it firmly. Size values are once, few and many counts, or a class for expanded clones, and some rows have none.

CDR3aa: CASREGTGNTGELFF; CDR3nt: TGTGCCAGCAGAGAAGGGACAGGGAACACCGGGGAGCTGTTTTTT; j_gene: TRBJ2-2; d_gene: TRBD1; abundance: .; v_gene: TRBV6-1
CDR3aa: CASSAWGVGNQPQHF; CDR3nt: TGTGCCAGCAGCGCCTGGGGGGTGGGCAATCAGCCCCAGCATTTT; j_gene: TRBJ1-5; d_gene: .; abundance: few; v_gene: TRBV5-6
CDR3aa: CASSLWGGRTDTQYF; CDR3nt: TGTGCCAGCAGCTTATGGGGGGGTCGCACAGATACGCAGTATTTT; j_gene: TRBJ2-3; d_gene: TRBD2; abundance: .; v_gene: TRBV7-2
CDR3aa: CASSQTGTANQPQHF; CDR3nt: TGCGCCAGCAGCCAAACCGGGACAGCAAATCAGCCCCAGCATTTT; j_gene: TRBJ1-5; d_gene: TRBD1; abundance: .; v_gene: TRBV4-3
CDR3aa: CASSERVGNYGYTF; CDR3nt: TGTGCCAGCAGTGAGCGAGTCGGGAACTATGGCTACACCTTC; j_gene: TRBJ1-2; d_gene: .; abundance: .; v_gene: TRBV6-4
CDR3aa: CASSRTGGLDEQYF; CDR3nt: TGTGCCAGCAGTAGGACAGGGGGTCTCGACGAGCAGTACTTC; j_gene: TRBJ2-7; d_gene: TRBD1; abundance: once; v_gene: TRBV2
CDR3aa: CASSLSARLGQGTQYF; CDR3nt: TGTGCCAGCAGTTTATCAGCGCGGTTGGGGCAGGGGACCCAGTACTTC; j_gene: TRBJ2-5; d_gene: .; abundance: .; v_gene: TRBV27
CDR3aa: CASSGGGPPVNTQYF; CDR3nt: TGTGCCAGCAGTGGAGGGGGTCCCCCGGTGAATACGCAGTATTTT; j_gene: TRBJ2-3; d_gene: .; abundance: .; v_gene: TRBV6-1
CDR3aa: CASSPGQGSFTEAFF; CDR3nt: TGTGCCAGCTCACCAGGACAGGGATCGTTCACTGAAGCTTTCTTT; j_gene: TRBJ1-1; d_gene: TRBD1; abundance: .; v_gene: TRBV18
CDR3aa: CASSVAAGDHEQFF; CDR3nt: TGTGCCAGCAGCGTAGCGGCAGGTGATCATGAGCAGTTCTTC; j_gene: TRBJ2-1; d_gene: .; abundance: .; v_gene: TRBV7-3
CDR3aa: CASSAGTGGRSEQFF; CDR3nt: TGTGCCAGCAGCGCCGGGACAGGGGGACGGAGTGAGCAGTTCTTC; j_gene: TRBJ2-1; d_gene: TRBD1; abundance: .; v_gene: TRBV5-5
CDR3aa: CASSYSIQGLYGYTF; CDR3nt: TGTGCCAGCAGTTACTCGATACAGGGTCTCTATGGCTACACCTTC; j_gene: TRBJ1-2; d_gene: .; abundance: .; v_gene: TRBV6-5
CDR3aa: CASSETDTQYF; CDR3nt: TGCGCCAGCAGCGAGACAGATACGCAGTATTTT; j_gene: TRBJ2-3; d_gene: .; abundance: once; v_gene: TRBV5-1
CDR3aa: CASSGPGVTEAFF; CDR3nt: TGCGCCAGCAGCGGGCCAGGGGTGACTGAAGCTTTCTTT; j_gene: TRBJ1-1; d_gene: .; abundance: .; v_gene: TRBV5-1
CDR3aa: CASSYLAGSYNEQFF; CDR3nt: TGTGCCAGCAGCTATCTAGCGGGCTCCTACAATGAGCAGTTCTTC; j_gene: TRBJ2-1; d_gene: TRBD2; abundance: .; v_gene: TRBV7-2
CDR3aa: CSAHLTASIDDEQFF; CDR3nt: TGCAGCGCTCACCTTACAGCTTCTATCGACGATGAGCAGTTCTTC; j_gene: TRBJ2-1; d_gene: .; abundance: .; v_gene: TRBV29-1
CDR3aa: CASRGPLKNYGYTF; CDR3nt: TGTGCCAGCAGGGGGCCGCTCAAAAACTATGGCTACACCTTC; j_gene: TRBJ1-2; d_gene: .; abundance: .; v_gene: TRBV2
CDR3aa: CASSLATGGTEAFF; CDR3nt: TGTGCCAGCAGCTTAGCGACAGGGGGCACTGAAGCTTTCTTT; j_gene: TRBJ1-1; d_gene: TRBD1; abundance: few; v_gene: TRBV7-2
CDR3aa: CAISGQGVSNEQFF; CDR3nt: TGTGCCATCAGTGGGCAGGGGGTCTCCAATGAGCAGTTCTTC; j_gene: TRBJ2-1; d_gene: TRBD1; abundance: .; v_gene: TRBV10-3
CDR3aa: CASSGEGTQPQHF; CDR3nt: TGTGCCAGCAGTGGAGAGGGTACTCAGCCCCAGCATTTT; j_gene: TRBJ1-5; d_gene: .; abundance: few; v_gene: TRBV2
CDR3aa: CASSLVGLRGNEQFF; CDR3nt: TGTGCCAGCAGCTTAGTGGGTTTGCGGGGCAATGAGCAGTTCTTC; j_gene: TRBJ2-1; d_gene: .; abundance: .; v_gene: TRBV7-9
CDR3aa: CASSFSGVYGYTF; CDR3nt: TGTGCCAGCAGTTTTTCGGGGGTCTATGGCTACACCTTC; j_gene: TRBJ1-2; d_gene: .; abundance: once; v_gene: TRBV28
CDR3aa: CASSHTSGGAWDIQYF; CDR3nt: TGTGCCAGCAGCCACACTAGCGGGGGGGCTTGGGACATTCAGTACTTC; j_gene: TRBJ2-4; d_gene: TRBD2; abundance: .; v_gene: TRBV4-2
CDR3aa: CASSSTAIGEKLFF; CDR3nt: TGCGCCAGCAGCTCGACAGCCATCGGGGAAAAACTGTTTTTT; j_gene: TRBJ1-4; d_gene: .; abundance: few; v_gene: TRBV5-1
CDR3aa: CASSFLPTRQSYEQYF; CDR3nt: TGCGCCAGCAGCTTTCTCCCCACCCGACAGTCCTACGAGCAGTACTTC; j_gene: TRBJ2-7; d_gene: .; abundance: .; v_gene: TRBV5-1
CDR3aa: CASSFRGSYEQYF; CDR3nt: TGTGCCAGCAGCTTCAGGGGATCCTACGAGCAGTACTTC; j_gene: TRBJ2-7; d_gene: .; abundance: .; v_gene: TRBV7-8
CDR3aa: CASSEASSLETQYF; CDR3nt: TGTGCCAGCAGTGAAGCGAGTAGCCTTGAGACCCAGTACTTC; j_gene: TRBJ2-5; d_gene: .; abundance: .; v_gene: TRBV2
CDR3aa: CASSLVAGASVNEQFF; CDR3nt: TGTGCCAGCAGCTTAGTAGCGGGGGCCTCAGTCAATGAGCAGTTCTTC; j_gene: TRBJ2-1; d_gene: TRBD2; abundance: .; v_gene: TRBV7-6
CDR3aa: CASSHKGAHYEQYF; CDR3nt: TGTGCCAGCAGTCACAAGGGGGCCCACTACGAGCAGTACTTC; j_gene: TRBJ2-7; d_gene: TRBD1; abundance: .; v_gene: TRBV7-9
CDR3aa: CASSLRNRCGEQYF; CDR3nt: TGTGCTAGCAGCTTAAGAAATCGATGCGGCGAGCAGTACTTC; j_gene: TRBJ2-7; d_gene: .; abundance: .; v_gene: TRBV7-7
CDR3aa: CASRGGKRTGRQDNYGYTF; CDR3nt: TGTGCCAGCAGGGGAGGAAAACGGACAGGGCGACAAGATAACTATGGCTACACCTTC; j_gene: TRBJ1-2; d_gene: TRBD1; abundance: .; v_gene: TRBV28
CDR3aa: CASSLDMGRTEAFF; CDR3nt: TGTGCCAGCAGCTTGGATATGGGGCGAACTGAAGCTTTCTTT; j_gene: TRBJ1-1; d_gene: .; abundance: .; v_gene: TRBV5-5
CDR3aa: CASSTGQGSNQPQHF; CDR3nt: TGTGCCAGCAGCACCGGACAGGGCAGCAATCAGCCCCAGCATTTT; j_gene: TRBJ1-5; d_gene: TRBD1; abundance: .; v_gene: TRBV5-8
CDR3aa: CASSYKPKSPLHF; CDR3nt: TGTGCCAGCAGTTACAAGCCAAAATCACCCCTCCACTTT; j_gene: TRBJ1-6; d_gene: .; abundance: .; v_gene: TRBV6-5
CDR3aa: CASSRTGVFPGELFF; CDR3nt: TGTGCCAGCAGCAGGACAGGGGTCTTTCCCGGGGAGCTGTTTTTT; j_gene: TRBJ2-2; d_gene: TRBD1; abundance: .; v_gene: TRBV6-5
CDR3aa: CASSIAGTGLSGANVLTF; CDR3nt: TGCGCCAGCAGCATCGCCGGGACAGGTTTGTCTGGGGCCAACGTCCTGACTTTC; j_gene: TRBJ2-6; d_gene: TRBD1; abundance: .; v_gene: TRBV4-1
CDR3aa: CASSPGRDSWEDSNQPQHF; CDR3nt: TGTGCCAGCAGCCCCGGCCGGGATTCCTGGGAGGATAGCAATCAGCCCCAGCATTTT; j_gene: TRBJ1-5; d_gene: .; abundance: .; v_gene: TRBV4-2
CDR3aa: CASSEYPGQPQHF; CDR3nt: TGTGCCAGCAGTGAATATCCCGGGCAGCCCCAGCATTTT; j_gene: TRBJ1-5; d_gene: .; abundance: few; v_gene: TRBV2
CDR3aa: CASSQRGSSYNSPLHF; CDR3nt: TGCGCCAGCAGCCAAAGAGGCAGCTCCTATAATTCACCCCTCCACTTT; j_gene: TRBJ1-6; d_gene: .; abundance: once; v_gene: TRBV4-3
CDR3aa: CASSPFGGEGYTF; CDR3nt: TGTGCCAGCAGCCCATTCGGGGGGGAGGGCTACACCTTC; j_gene: TRBJ1-2; d_gene: .; abundance: few; v_gene: TRBV9
CDR3aa: CASSLLHLQGGTGGYTF; CDR3nt: TGTGCCAGCAGCCTACTACACCTACAGGGGGGGACAGGTGGCTACACCTTC; j_gene: TRBJ1-2; d_gene: TRBD1; abundance: once; v_gene: TRBV7-2
CDR3aa: CASSTDRFSQPQHF; CDR3nt: TGTGCCAGCAGCACAGACAGGTTCAGCCAGCCCCAGCATTTT; j_gene: TRBJ1-5; d_gene: .; abundance: .; v_gene: TRBV7-2
CDR3aa: CASSHARDSPRPCYTF; CDR3nt: TGTGCCAGCAGCCACGCCCGGGACAGCCCTCGGCCTTGCTACACCTTC; j_gene: TRBJ1-2; d_gene: TRBD1; abundance: .; v_gene: TRBV14
CDR3aa: CASSYRDRWAYEQYF; CDR3nt: TGTGCCAGCAGCTACCGGGACAGGTGGGCCTACGAGCAGTACTTC; j_gene: TRBJ2-7; d_gene: TRBD1; abundance: once; v_gene: TRBV5-6
CDR3aa: CASSAHRDSNQPQHF; CDR3nt: TGTGCCAGCAGTGCGCATAGAGATAGCAATCAGCCCCAGCATTTT; j_gene: TRBJ1-5; d_gene: .; abundance: .; v_gene: TRBV4-2
CDR3aa: CASSFGQGDTEAFF; CDR3nt: TGTGCCAGCAGCTTTGGACAGGGAGACACTGAAGCTTTCTTT; j_gene: TRBJ1-1; d_gene: TRBD1; abundance: .; v_gene: TRBV5-6
CDR3aa: CASSLVLAGAYEQFF; CDR3nt: TGTGCCAGCAGCTTAGTACTAGCGGGGGCCTATGAGCAGTTCTTC; j_gene: TRBJ2-1; d_gene: TRBD2; abundance: .; v_gene: TRBV7-9
CDR3aa: CASSTAGVYEQYF; CDR3nt: TGTGCCAGCTCCACGGCGGGAGTCTACGAGCAGTACTTC; j_gene: TRBJ2-7; d_gene: TRBD2; abundance: .; v_gene: TRBV11-2
CDR3aa: CASSPRQGRRDTQYF; CDR3nt: TGTGCCAGCAGCCCCCGACAGGGGCGTCGGGATACGCAGTATTTT; j_gene: TRBJ2-3; d_gene: TRBD1; abundance: .; v_gene: TRBV7-2